Below are 21 T cell receptor beta chains sequenced from a single sample in a study of T cell responses to AZD1222 COVID-19 vaccine. The assay was immunoSEQ multiplex PCR, and TCRdb's table has in-frame clones only and misses some. Among 13,000 to 15,000 clones listed, less than 85% were seen once. The sample was peripheral blood, taken 28 days after the second AZD1222 dose. These receptors were obtained from an adult who received the AZD1222 COVID-19 vaccine.

The chain joins TRBV5-4 to TRBJ2-3; D uncertain. Germline lookup yields CDR1 SGHNT and CDR2 YYREEE (reference sequence). The V end was cut by 4 bases, the J end by 6 bases, with 9 bases between. The CDR3 length is 12 residues. The chain's CDR3 is CASSPNRDTQYF. CDR3 bases: TGTGCCAGCAGCCCAAATAGGGATACGCAGTATTTT.

By proportion, this clone is large. Different DNA sequences within this sample yield the same CDR3. The chain combines TRBV7-3 with TRBJ2-1, with 9 bases identical to TRBD2. Per the germline V gene, CDR1 is SGHTA and CDR2 is FQGTGA. Unmatched junction bases numbered 4, after V lost 6 bases and J lost 4 bases. The CDR3 is made up of 14 amino acids. CDR3 coding DNA: TGTGCCAGCAGTCGACTAGCGGAGTACAATGAGCAGTTCTTC. Its translation is CASSRLAEYNEQFF.

The CDR3 sequence: CSVGQGRGYGYTF. The CDR3, as DNA: TGCAGCGTCGGACAGGGAAGGGGATATGGCTACACCTTC. This sequence joins TRBV29-1 and TRBJ1-2, with 8 positions matching TRBD1. This CDR3 spans 13 amino acids. V lost 6 bases, J lost 5 bases, and 8 bases stayed unmatched. Germline values: CDR1 SQVTM, CDR2 ANQGSEA.

The chain is built from TRBV7-9 and TRBJ1-1, with D maybe TRBD1 (6 bases). CDR1 is SEHNR, CDR2 FQNEAQ, per germline (reference sequence). The CDR3 is made up of 14 amino acids. The V end was cut by 7 bases, the J end by 2 bases, with 14 bases between. CDR3 protein: CASKAGGLNTEAFF. The CDR3 DNA follows: TGTGCCAGCAAGGCGGGGGGGCTCAACACTGAAGCTTTCTTT.

The chain joins TRBV7-2 to TRBJ1-5, with D possibly matching TRBD1 (6 bases). CDR3 size: 15 residues. CDR1 and CDR2 (germline): SGHTA, FQGNSA. V was shortened by 4 bases and J by 7 bases, with 17 bases between the two germline ends. The DNA for the CDR3 is TGTGCCAGCAGCTCCACGACAGGAGTCGACCAGCCCCAGCATTTT. Protein product: CASSSTTGVDQPQHF.

The V and J genes are TRBV27 and TRBJ1-6; 7 bases map to TRBD1. This CDR3 is built from 14 residues. Germline lookup yields CDR1 MNHEY and CDR2 SMNVEV (reference sequence). With V trimmed by 6 bases and J by 9 bases, 8 bases remained unmatched. The CDR3 region is CASSVDRVASPLHF. CDR3 bases: TGTGCCAGCAGCGTCGACAGGGTGGCTTCACCCCTCCACTTT.

The chain combines TRBV6-2 or TRBV6-3 with TRBJ2-1, with TRBD1 identical over 10 bases. Germline V lookup: CDR1 MNHEY, CDR2 SVGEGT. V gave up 4 bases and J gave up 9 bases; unmatched junction bases: 15. The CDR3 is 17 amino acids. In DNA, the CDR3 is TGTGCCAGCAGTTCACCCCCGGGACAGGGGCTATATTTTGAGCAGTTCTTC. Amino acids: CASSSPPGQGLYFEQFF.

This clone occurred a few times. V and J are TRBV7-9 and TRBJ1-2; TRBD1 is a possible D gene (5 bases). This CDR3 is 16 amino acids long. The ends were cut back, 1 base at V and 1 base at J, with 13 bases in the middle. Germline values: CDR1 SEHNR, CDR2 FQNEAQ (reference sequence). The CDR3 region is CASSLGYRSINYGYTF. The CDR3 bases are TGTGCCAGCAGCTTAGGGTACAGGAGTATTAACTATGGCTACACCTTC.

The chain uses TRBV5-1 and TRBJ2-3, with D perhaps TRBD2 (6 bases). V lost 0 bases to trimming and J lost 2 bases, with 10 bases between them. Germline lookup yields CDR1 SGHRS and CDR2 YFSETQ. CDR3 length: 15 residues. The CDR3 loop reads CASSLDGGVTDTQYF. As DNA, the CDR3 is TGCGCCAGCAGCTTGGACGGCGGGGTCACAGATACGCAGTATTTT.

This sequence joins TRBV7-9 and TRBJ2-5; 12 bases are shared with TRBD2. Germline assignment: CDR1 SEHNR and CDR2 FQNEAQ (reference sequence). Trimming at V came to 4 bases and at J to 2 bases, leaving 5 bases not matched to a gene. The CDR3 is 16 residues long. The CDR3 DNA sequence: TGTGCCAGCAGCTACCGGACTAGCGGGATTCAAGAGACCCAGTACTTC. The encoded protein is CASSYRTSGIQETQYF.

The chain couples TRBV7-9 to TRBJ2-3, with D perhaps TRBD1 or TRBD2 (6 bases each). V gave up 3 bases and J gave up 1 base, with 17 bases separating them. Germline V gives CDR1 SEHNR, CDR2 FQNEAQ (reference sequence). CDR3 length: 17 residues. The CDR3 DNA follows: TGTGCCAGCAGCTTTTCGGGGGCCCCGTCTCGCACAGATACGCAGTATTTT. Protein sequence: CASSFSGAPSRTDTQYF. The variable domain in full, with the rest retrieved from reference TRBV7-9 and TRBJ2-3, is DTGVSQNPRHKITKRGQNVTFRCDPISEHNRLYWYRQTLGQGPEFLTYFQNEAQLEKSRLLSDRFSAERPKGSFSTLEIQRTEQGDSAMYLCASSFSGAPSRTDTQYFGPGTRLTVL.

The chain combines TRBV18 with TRBJ1-1; 8 nucleotides line up with TRBD1. This CDR3 comprises 14 residues. V shed 4 bases, J shed 5 bases, and the junction held 6 bases outside the gene matches. Per germline, CDR1 KGHSH and CDR2 LQKENI. CDR3 region: CASSLGQGMTEAFF. CDR3 DNA sequence: TGTGCCAGCTCACTCGGACAGGGAATGACTGAAGCTTTCTTT. Filled out from reference TRBV18 and TRBJ1-1, the complete variable domain reads NAGVMQNPRHLVRRRGQEARLRCSPMKGHSHVYWYRQLPEEGLKFMVYLQKENIIDESGMPKERFSAEFPKEGPSILRIQQVVRGDSAAYFCASSLGQGMTEAFFGQGTRLTVV.

The chain joins TRBV18 to TRBJ1-4; 7 bases are shared with TRBD1. After removal of 0 bases from V and 4 bases from J, the junction contained 2 bases not matched to a gene. This CDR3 has 15 residues. The germline gives CDR1 KGHSH, CDR2 LQKENI. The CDR3 sequence is CASSPPGQSNEKLFF. CDR3 in DNA: TGTGCCAGCTCACCACCGGGACAGAGTAATGAAAAACTGTTTTTT. The full variable domain, in which reference TRBV18 and TRBJ1-4 provide the parts outside the CDR3, is NAGVMQNPRHLVRRRGQEARLRCSPMKGHSHVYWYRQLPEEGLKFMVYLQKENIIDESGMPKERFSAEFPKEGPSILRIQQVVRGDSAAYFCASSPPGQSNEKLFFGSGTQLSVL.

The chain uses TRBV27 and TRBJ2-2, with D possibly being TRBD1 (6 bases). Trimming shortened V by 3 bases and J by 4 bases, and 9 bases separated the two germline ends. The CDR3 sequence is 14 residues long. CDR1 and CDR2 (germline): MNHEY, SMNVEV (reference sequence). In DNA, the CDR3 is TGTGCCAGCAGTTTGGGGGCCGCCACCGGGGAGCTGTTTTTT. It translates to CASSLGAATGELFF.

V and J are TRBV13 and TRBJ2-7, with D perhaps matching TRBD2 (6 bases). Germline V gene data show CDR1 as PRHDT and CDR2 as FYEKMQ (reference sequence). V was shortened by 6 bases and J by 3 bases, with 15 bases between the two germline ends. The CDR3 has 14 residues. The CDR3 nucleotides read TGTGCCAGCAGTCAATCCATGGGGGGCTACGAGCAGTACTTC. Its protein product is CASSQSMGGYEQYF.

A few counts support this clone. The chain is built from TRBV3-1 (or the pseudogene TRBV3-2) and TRBJ2-3; 9 bases fit TRBD2. Unmatched junction bases numbered 5, after V lost 4 bases and J lost 0 bases. This CDR3 has 16 amino acids. Germline CDR1 LGHDT, CDR2 YNNKEL (reference sequence). CDR3 sequence reads: CASSPGTSFSTDTQYF. The CDR3 DNA follows: TGTGCCAGCAGCCCAGGGACTAGCTTTAGCACAGATACGCAGTATTTT.

The rearrangement uses TRBV5-1 and TRBJ2-7, with 10 bases fitting TRBD1. CDR3 length: 16 amino acids. In germline, CDR1 is SGHRS, CDR2 YFSETQ. V lost 1 base, J lost 2 bases, and 6 bases stayed unmatched. The CDR3 loop reads CASSLYGTGVPYEQYF. The CDR3 bases are TGCGCCAGCAGCTTGTATGGGACAGGGGTCCCCTACGAGCAGTACTTC.

CDR3 protein: CASSYRRTSVDEQFF. DNA for the CDR3: TGTGCCAGCAGTTACCGCAGGACTAGCGTCGATGAGCAGTTCTTC. The chain couples TRBV6-2 or TRBV6-3 to TRBJ2-1, with 9 bases lining up with TRBD2. The V gene's germline CDR1 is MNHEY and CDR2 SVGEGT. V shed 2 bases and J 8 bases; nucleotides not matched to a gene: 7. The CDR3 contains 15 residues.

The gene calls are TRBV12-3 or TRBV12-4 and TRBJ1-1; no reliable D call. V was clipped by 6 bases and J by 4 bases, with 12 bases between them. The CDR3 has 13 amino acids. The CDR3 reads CASRIHESTEAFF. As DNA, the CDR3 is TGTGCCAGCAGAATTCACGAGAGCACTGAAGCTTTCTTT.

The chain uses TRBV4-3 and TRBJ2-1, with 11 bases identical to TRBD2. This CDR3 has 15 amino acids. The V and J ends lost 1 base and 9 bases, in that order; junction bases with no gene match: 5. CDR1 and CDR2 from the germline V gene are LGHNA and YSLEER. The CDR3 coding sequence is TGCGCCAGCAGCCAAGGTAGCGGGAGGGCAGGTGAGCAGTTCTTC. Its translation: CASSQGSGRAGEQFF.

The V gene is TRBV19, the J gene TRBJ1-4; a weak D match, TRBD1 (5 bases). The germline V and J ends were trimmed by 3 bases and 6 bases, with 17 bases remaining between them. Looked up from germline, CDR1 is LNHDA and CDR2 is SQIVND (reference sequence). This CDR3 comprises 16 residues. The CDR3 DNA is TGTGCCAGTAGTATTGCGAGAGGGACCCTACATGAAAAACTGTTTTTT. It encodes CASSIARGTLHEKLFF. The full variable domain, completed using reference TRBV19 and TRBJ1-4, is DGGITQSPKYLFRKEGQNVTLSCEQNLNHDAMYWYRQDPGQGLRLIYYSQIVNDFQKGDIAEGYSVSREKKESFPLTVTSAQKNPTAFYLCASSIARGTLHEKLFFGSGTQLSVL.